This T cell receptor (beta chain) originates from a study of response to subunit inactivated influenza vaccine. In TCRdb, the RT-PCR reads were re-called with MiXCR into one record per CDR3 protein. The repertoire holds some 540,000 distinct CDR3 sequences, with approximately 22% as singletons. The CDR3 extends over 16 amino acids. The V gene's germline CDR1 is SGHRS and CDR2 YFSETQ. Trimming left V 0 bases short and J 4 bases short, with 16 bases between. The sample holds many counts of this clonotype. This same sample was also taken into another study, of T cells expressing NK-cell markers. From that paper: Production of TCR beta cDNA relied on 5'RACE template switching with UMIs. From sorted CD3+CD56+NKG2C+, CD3+CD56+NKG2C- and CD3+CD56-NKG2C+ T cells came the TCR beta repertoires. Sequenced donors, eight in total, included seven who were HCMV-seropositive and one who was seronegative. Roughly six donors carried dominant NKG2C+ clonotypes that made up roughly 1.0-7.0% of their CD8+ T cells. HCMV specificity of the expanded NKG2C+ T cell clones was not established.

The rearrangement uses TRBV5-1 and TRBJ1-1; tentative D call: TRBD1 (6 bases). This clonotype originated in a middle-aged man who received an inactivated influenza vaccine. Here the sequenced sample was CD4+ T cells sorted from PBMCs, taken about 11 days after vaccination. CDR3: CASSLAPTGSGTEAFF. The CDR3 DNA is TGCGCCAGCAGCTTGGCCCCTACAGGGAGCGGCACTGAAGCTTTCTTT.